Each of the 32 T cell receptor beta chains below was sequenced from the same sample in a study of T cell responses to AZD1222 COVID-19 vaccine. Generated by immunoSEQ multiplex PCR, the TCRdb table keeps only in-frame clones and is missing some. The sample lists around 190,000 clones; 85% to 95% were seen once. This material consisted of peripheral blood, taken on day 0 of AZD1222 vaccination. The receptors shown here come from an adult in good health.

The sample holds a few counts of this clone. The V gene is TRBV29-1, the J gene TRBJ1-1; D remains ambiguous. The V gene's germline CDR1 is SQVTM and CDR2 ANQGSEA. CDR3 length equals 11 residues. Trimming removed 5 bases from V and 1 base from J, with 5 bases in between. Here the CDR3 reads CSVLQNTEAFF. CDR3 in DNA: TGCAGCGTTCTGCAGAACACTGAAGCTTTCTTT.

V usage is TRBV7-2 and J usage is TRBJ1-5; D remains ambiguous. V was trimmed by 5 bases and J by 4 bases, leaving 21 bases between them. The germline V gene encodes CDR1 SGHTA and CDR2 FQGNSA. This CDR3 spans 17 amino acids. The CDR3 nucleotides are TGTGCCAGCAGCCCCCGCGGTACCAACGACCCTAATCAGCCCCAGCATTTT. This codes for CASSPRGTNDPNQPQHF.

CDR3 bases: TGCGCCAGCAGTAGGGGGCAAACTGAAGCTTTCTTT. Its translation is CASSRGQTEAFF. The rearrangement uses TRBV5-1 and TRBJ1-1; 7 nucleotides align to TRBD1. V gave up 5 bases and J gave up 5 bases; unmatched junction bases: 3. The CDR3 is 12 amino acids. Germline V gene sequence: CDR1 SGHRS, CDR2 YFSETQ.

The sample holds a few counts of this clone. The chain uses TRBV24-1 and TRBJ1-5, with unresolved D. Germline assignment: CDR1 KGHDR and CDR2 SFDVKD. The V gene lost 0 bases and the J gene lost 6 bases, with 5 bases spanning the gap. The CDR3 totals 13 residues. The CDR3: CATSDLRGQPQHF. The CDR3 DNA reads TGTGCCACCAGTGATTTGCGTGGTCAGCCCCAGCATTTT.

V is TRBV19 and J is TRBJ1-3; no clear D gene. V shed 8 bases and J shed 0 bases, with 11 bases lying between them. Germline CDR1 is LNHDA and CDR2 is SQIVND (reference sequence). The CDR3 consists of 14 residues. Here the CDR3 reads CASRNFGSGNTIYF. In nucleotides, the CDR3 is TGTGCCAGTCGGAATTTCGGCTCTGGAAACACCATATATTTT.

This chain joins TRBV28 and TRBJ1-2; D might be TRBD1 (6 bases). The germline CDR1 and CDR2 sequences are MDHEN and SYDVKM. V lost 5 bases and J 7 bases, leaving 17 bases between the germline ends. The CDR3 runs 14 residues. The DNA of the CDR3 is TGTGCCAGCAGTAACCAGGAGGGGGTGGGTGGCTACACCTTC. This translates into CASSNQEGVGGYTF.

The table lists this clone with a few counts. The V call is TRBV11-2, the J call TRBJ1-4; 8 positions match TRBD1. This CDR3 spans 14 amino acids. Germline V gives CDR1 SGHAT, CDR2 FQNNGV. V gave up 6 bases and J gave up 8 bases; unmatched junction bases: 8. The CDR3 reads CASRSRDRPEKLFF. The CDR3 DNA follows: TGTGCCAGCAGAAGCCGGGACAGGCCCGAAAAACTGTTTTTT.

The chain employs TRBV7-9 and TRBJ2-7; 10 bases line up with TRBD1. V shed 6 bases, J shed 5 bases, and the junction held 4 bases outside the gene matches. Germline-derived CDR1 and CDR2 are SEHNR and FQNEAQ (reference sequence). The CDR3 length is 13 residues. CDR3 in DNA: TGTGCCAGCAGACCCGGGACAGGGGACGAGCAGTACTTC. Translation gives CASRPGTGDEQYF.

The genes are TRBV7-6 and TRBJ2-1; 12 bases fit TRBD2. In germline, CDR1 is SGHVS, CDR2 FNYEAQ. There are 18 residues in the CDR3. Unmatched junction bases numbered 10, after V lost 0 bases and J lost 7 bases. The CDR3 sequence is CASSLARLAGGPGNEQFF. The CDR3 coding sequence is TGTGCCAGCAGCTTAGCTCGGCTAGCGGGGGGGCCGGGTAATGAGCAGTTCTTC.

The V and J genes are TRBV30 and TRBJ1-6; D gene unclear. Trimming stripped 0 bases from V and 9 bases from J, with 6 bases between. The CDR3 covers 12 residues. Germline lookup yields CDR1 GTSNPN and CDR2 SVGIG (reference sequence). CDR3 amino acids: CAWSVAGSPLHF. As DNA, the CDR3 is TGTGCCTGGAGTGTCGCTGGTTCACCCCTCCACTTT.

This chain joins TRBV19 and TRBJ1-5, with D possibly matching TRBD1 (5 bases). The V end lost 2 bases, the J end lost 4 bases, and 9 bases lay between the germline ends. There are 14 residues in the CDR3. CDR1 LNHDA and CDR2 SQIVND come from the germline V gene (reference sequence). The CDR3, as DNA: TGTGCCAGTAGTATACTCAGGGTAAATCAGCCCCAGCATTTT. Protein: CASSILRVNQPQHF.

The chain joins TRBV27 to TRBJ1-5; D unclear. The germline V gene encodes CDR1 MNHEY and CDR2 SMNVEV (reference sequence). Trimming removed 3 bases from V and 16 bases from J, with 16 bases in between. CDR3 size: 12 residues. CDR3 loop: CASSFPLEALHF. Here the CDR3 DNA reads TGTGCCAGCAGTTTCCCTCTTGAGGCATTACATTTT.

The chain couples TRBV3-1 (or the pseudogene TRBV3-2) to TRBJ1-1, with no clear D. CDR3 length: 15 amino acids. V lost 1 base and J 0 bases, leaving 9 bases between the germline ends. From germline, CDR1 is LGHDT and CDR2 YNNKEL (reference sequence). CDR3 in DNA: TGTGCCAGCAGCCAAGTCGGAAGCATGAACACTGAAGCTTTCTTT. Translating gives CASSQVGSMNTEAFF.

The gene calls are TRBV7-3 and TRBJ2-3, with 11 bases that match TRBD2. Losses at the gene ends were 5 bases for V and 1 base for J; bases not matched to a gene: 2. This CDR3 has 15 residues. Germline assignment: CDR1 SGHTA and CDR2 FQGTGA. CDR3 nucleotide sequence: TGTGCCAGCAGCGCGGGACTAGCGGGCACAGATACGCAGTATTTT. Amino acid sequence: CASSAGLAGTDTQYF.

V gene TRBV29-1 combines with J gene TRBJ2-1, with D perhaps matching TRBD2 (5 bases). Germline V gene sequence: CDR1 SQVTM, CDR2 ANQGSEA. V lost 2 bases and J lost 4, with 9 bases in between. CDR3 length equals 13 residues. The CDR3 is CSVEIGNYNEQFF. The DNA for the CDR3 is TGCAGCGTTGAAATCGGGAATTACAATGAGCAGTTCTTC.

V gene TRBV6-5 combines with J gene TRBJ2-1; no firm D call. Germline V CDR1 and CDR2: MNHEY, SVGAGI. The CDR3 is made up of 13 amino acids. Deletions cut 6 bases from V and 0 bases from J, with 6 bases between. CDR3 DNA sequence: TGTGCCAGCAGGGGTTACTCCTACAATGAGCAGTTCTTC. Its translation: CASRGYSYNEQFF.

The V gene is TRBV5-4, the J gene TRBJ1-2, with 8 nucleotides matching TRBD1. The CDR3 runs to 14 residues. The V and J ends lost 2 bases and 3 bases, in that order; junction bases with no gene match: 3. Germline values: CDR1 SGHNT, CDR2 YYREEE (reference sequence). CDR3 in amino acids: CASSLGTGDYGYTF. DNA of the CDR3: TGTGCCAGCAGCTTAGGGACAGGAGACTATGGCTACACCTTC.

This chain connects TRBV15 to TRBJ2-5, with D tentatively TRBD1 (6 bases). Germline V gene data show CDR1 as LNHNV and CDR2 as YYDKDF (reference sequence). This CDR3 region has 13 residues. Trimming took off 4 bases at V and 4 bases at J, with 10 bases between the two ends. The CDR3 DNA reads as TGTGCCACCAGCAAACGGGACACAGAGACCCAGTACTTC. Translating gives CATSKRDTETQYF.

The chain employs TRBV5-1 and TRBJ2-2, with no clear D. Trimming removed 1 base from V and 6 bases from J, with 13 bases in between. The CDR3 has 15 amino acids. Germline loops: CDR1 SGHRS, CDR2 YFSETQ. CDR3 region: CASSLRLVGSGELFF. For the CDR3, the DNA is TGCGCCAGCAGCTTGAGGCTAGTAGGGTCCGGGGAGCTGTTTTTT. Looking up the rest from reference TRBV5-1 and TRBJ2-2 gives the full variable domain: KAGVTQTPRYLIKTRGQQVTLSCSPISGHRSVSWYQQTPGQGLQFLFEYFSETQRNKGNFPGRFSGRQFSNSRSEMNVSTLELGDSALYLCASSLRLVGSGELFFGEGSRLTVL.

The chain has TRBV7-8 and TRBJ2-5; no firm D call. This CDR3 region has 14 residues. Germline V lookup: CDR1 SGHVS, CDR2 FQNEAQ. The V end was cut by 4 bases, the J end by 5 bases, with 14 bases between. CDR3 sequence reads: CASSWTASGETQYF. The CDR3 DNA reads TGTGCCAGCAGCTGGACGGCTTCGGGTGAGACCCAGTACTTC.

This chain joins TRBV11-3 and TRBJ2-3; 7 nucleotides match TRBD2. V lost 7 bases to trimming and J lost 5 bases; unmatched junction nucleotides: 9. Germline V lookup: CDR1 SGHNT, CDR2 YENEEA. This CDR3 is 14 amino acids long. As DNA, the CDR3 is TGTGCCAGCACCCCGGGCCGGGGGGTAGATACGCAGTATTTT. Translating gives CASTPGRGVDTQYF. Together with reference TRBV11-3 and TRBJ2-3, the CDR3 gives the full variable domain: EAGVVQSPRYKIIEKKQPVAFWCNPISGHNTLYWYLQNLGQGPELLIRYENEEAVDDSQLPKDRFSAERLKGVDSTLKIQPAELGDSAVYLCASTPGRGVDTQYFGPGTRLTVL.

The chain joins TRBV6-2 or TRBV6-3 to TRBJ2-2; weak D call: TRBD2 (5 bases). The germline V gene encodes CDR1 MNHEY and CDR2 SVGEGT. The CDR3 consists of 16 residues. Trimming took 5 bases from V and 5 from J, leaving 18 bases between them. The CDR3 spells CASSLASGKRTGELFF. CDR3 DNA: TGTGCCAGCAGTCTCGCCTCCGGGAAAAGGACCGGGGAGCTGTTTTTT.

The chain carries TRBV19 and TRBJ1-4, with 8 bases that match TRBD1. This CDR3 spans 15 amino acids. With V trimmed by 6 bases and J by 3 bases, 6 bases remained unmatched. Germline values: CDR1 LNHDA, CDR2 SQIVND (reference sequence). DNA of the CDR3: TGTGCCAGTAGCCCCGCAGGGGGCCCTAATGAAAAACTGTTTTTT. Translating gives CASSPAGGPNEKLFF.

This rearrangement joins TRBV13 to TRBJ1-5, with 9 bases matching TRBD1. This CDR3 is built from 19 residues. Trimming cost V 5 bases and J 1 base; bases outside gene matches: 15. Germline V gene lookup returns CDR1 PRHDT and CDR2 FYEKMQ (reference sequence). CDR3: CASSLTGGEGVWSNQPQHF. CDR3 DNA: TGTGCCAGCAGCCTAACAGGGGGCGAAGGGGTTTGGAGCAATCAGCCCCAGCATTTT.

For the CDR3, the DNA is TGTGCCATCAGTGAGTCGGCTGGCGGGGACTACTACGAGCAGTACTTC. It yields the protein CAISESAGGDYYEQYF. The chain employs TRBV10-3 and TRBJ2-7; 7 bases line up with TRBD2. The CDR3 runs to 16 residues. Germline V CDR1 and CDR2: ENHRY, SYGVKD. V lost 0 bases to trimming and J lost 3 bases; unmatched junction nucleotides: 8.

This sequence joins TRBV3-1 (or the pseudogene TRBV3-2) and TRBJ2-1; 7 nucleotides line up with TRBD1. Per the germline V gene, CDR1 is LGHDT and CDR2 is YNNKEL (reference sequence). Unmatched junction bases numbered 10, after V lost 4 bases and J lost 10 bases. There are 14 residues in the CDR3. CDR3 residues: CASSPQTGKEEQFF. CDR3 DNA sequence: TGTGCCAGCAGCCCCCAGACAGGGAAGGAGGAGCAGTTCTTC.

The V call is TRBV29-1, the J call TRBJ2-7, with TRBD2 matching 9 bases. The V segment lost 5 bases and the J segment 7 bases; nucleotides outside the gene matches: 12. The germline CDR1 and CDR2 sequences are SQVTM and ANQGSEA. CDR3 length equals 14 residues. CDR3 in amino acids: CSVRGAGGLREQYF. CDR3 sequence (DNA): TGCAGCGTTCGGGGAGCGGGGGGTCTTCGAGAGCAGTACTTC.

This sequence joins TRBV18 and TRBJ2-1, with 7 bases matching TRBD1. The CDR3 has 16 amino acids. The trim removed 0 bases at V and 2 bases at J, leaving 4 bases unmatched. The germline V gene encodes CDR1 KGHSH and CDR2 LQKENI. The chain's CDR3 is CASSPPVGTAYNEQFF. The CDR3 DNA is TGTGCCAGCTCACCACCGGTAGGGACAGCCTACAATGAGCAGTTCTTC. The entire variable domain, with the rest obtained from reference TRBV18 and TRBJ2-1, is as follows: NAGVMQNPRHLVRRRGQEARLRCSPMKGHSHVYWYRQLPEEGLKFMVYLQKENIIDESGMPKERFSAEFPKEGPSILRIQQVVRGDSAAYFCASSPPVGTAYNEQFFGPGTRLTVL.

V and J are TRBV7-2 and TRBJ1-4; D gene uncertain. The CDR3 totals 14 residues. V was pared by 6 bases and J by 6 bases, with 14 bases between. The germline V gene has CDR1 SGHTA and CDR2 FQGNSA. CDR3 sequence: CASRPGRSDEKLFF. The CDR3 nucleotides read TGTGCCAGCAGACCTGGACGGTCGGATGAAAAACTGTTTTTT.

V and J are TRBV9 and TRBJ1-3; D call uncertain. The CDR3 is 13 amino acids. The germline gives CDR1 SGDLS, CDR2 YYNGEE. The germline V and J ends were trimmed by 3 bases and 7 bases, with 11 bases remaining between them. CDR3 protein: CASSAIPPNTIYF. The CDR3, as DNA: TGTGCCAGCAGCGCAATCCCGCCCAACACCATATATTTT.

Here the CDR3 reads CASSSLPPGLAVNEQFF. The CDR3 DNA sequence: TGCGCCAGCAGCTCCCTACCTCCGGGCCTAGCGGTCAATGAGCAGTTCTTC. The V gene is TRBV5-1, the J gene TRBJ2-1, with 7 nucleotides matching TRBD2. J lost 6 bases, V lost 3 bases, and 15 bases had no gene match. The CDR3 runs 17 residues. Per germline, CDR1 SGHRS and CDR2 YFSETQ. The variable domain in full, with the rest retrieved from reference TRBV5-1 and TRBJ2-1, is KAGVTQTPRYLIKTRGQQVTLSCSPISGHRSVSWYQQTPGQGLQFLFEYFSETQRNKGNFPGRFSGRQFSNSRSEMNVSTLELGDSALYLCASSSLPPGLAVNEQFFGPGTRLTVL.

In DNA, the CDR3 is TGTGCCAGCACCGACCAGGGGTCCAATCAGCCCCAGCATTTT. It is translated as CASTDQGSNQPQHF. The chain has TRBV6-6 and TRBJ1-5; possible D gene TRBD1, 6 bases. Between the trimmed V and J ends, which lost 7 bases and 3 bases, there was a span of 13 bases. From germline, CDR1 is MNHNY and CDR2 SVGAGI (reference sequence). This CDR3 spans 14 amino acids.